These 9 T cell receptor beta chains came from one sample sequenced in a study of control samples from healthy donors and cancer patients. Libraries were prepared by immunoSEQ multiplex PCR; TCRdb keeps only in-frame clonotypes and omits some of them. The table shows roughly 400,000 clones, with more than 80% occurring only once. Specimen: PBMCs. The source of these receptors is a man aged 35 to 55 with head and neck cancer.

The CDR3 is CSVSKAQETQYF. The CDR3 DNA reads as TGCAGCGTTTCCAAGGCGCAAGAGACCCAGTACTTC. This chain joins TRBV29-1 and TRBJ2-5; D gene ambiguous. V gave up 5 bases and J gave up 2 bases, with 9 bases separating them. Per germline, CDR1 SQVTM and CDR2 ANQGSEA. The CDR3 is made up of 12 amino acids.

The genes are TRBV11-2 and TRBJ2-7, with D possibly TRBD2 on 5 matching bases. CDR1 SGHAT and CDR2 FQNNGV come from the germline V gene. The V end lost 0 bases, the J end lost 2 bases, and 17 bases lay between the germline ends. The CDR3 spans 17 residues. CDR3 residues: CASSLDSAGIRPYEQYF. In nucleotides, the CDR3 is TGTGCCAGCAGCTTAGATAGTGCGGGTATACGGCCCTACGAGCAGTACTTC.

The chain uses TRBV19 and TRBJ2-1; D tentatively fits TRBD1 or TRBD2 (5 bases each). The CDR3 is made up of 17 amino acids. Germline V lookup: CDR1 LNHDA, CDR2 SQIVND (reference sequence). The V gene lost 3 bases and the J gene lost 0 bases, with 15 bases spanning the gap. The CDR3 region has the DNA TGTGCCAGTAGTATCAGAGGGGCGAAGAGCTCCTACAATGAGCAGTTCTTC. It translates to CASSIRGAKSSYNEQFF.

The CDR3 DNA reads as TGTGCCAGCATCTATAGGGTCACAGATACGCAGTATTTT. It specifies CASIYRVTDTQYF. This chain joins TRBV6-5 and TRBJ2-3; D gene ambiguous. CDR1 is MNHEY and CDR2 is SVGAGI in the germline V gene. The CDR3 length is 13 residues. Trimming cost V 7 bases and J 2 bases, with 10 bases left between them.

V and J are TRBV19 and TRBJ2-7; no clear D gene. The CDR3 extends over 16 amino acids. The germline CDR1 and CDR2 sequences are LNHDA and SQIVND (reference sequence). The ends were cut back, 5 bases at V and 5 bases at J, with 22 bases in the middle. This CDR3 reads CASSSYQLPKTHEQYF. CDR3 bases: TGTGCCAGTAGTTCGTACCAGCTGCCTAAGACCCACGAGCAGTACTTC.

J is TRBJ1-4 and V is TRBV5-8; the match to TRBD1 covers 9 bases. The CDR3 consists of 14 residues. The V gene's germline CDR1 is SGHTS and CDR2 YDEGEE. Trimming cost V 4 bases and J 7 bases; bases outside gene matches: 5. This CDR3 reads CASSRDRASEKLFF. The CDR3 DNA reads as TGTGCCAGCAGCCGGGACAGGGCTTCTGAAAAACTGTTTTTT.

Details on this clone: The same CDR3 is also encoded by other DNA sequences in this sample. This rearrangement joins TRBV19 to TRBJ2-7; D is possibly TRBD2 (5 bases). V shed 0 bases and J shed 3 bases, with 12 bases lying between them. Germline-derived CDR1 and CDR2 are LNHDA and SQIVND (reference sequence). The CDR3 runs to 15 residues. This chain's CDR3 is CASSIESGSSYEQYF. CDR3 nucleotide sequence: TGTGCCAGTAGTATAGAAAGCGGCTCAAGCTACGAGCAGTACTTC. Filled out from reference TRBV19 and TRBJ2-7, the complete variable domain reads DGGITQSPKYLFRKEGQNVTLSCEQNLNHDAMYWYRQDPGQGLRLIYYSQIVNDFQKGDIAEGYSVSREKKESFPLTVTSAQKNPTAFYLCASSIESGSSYEQYFGPGTRLTVT.

V is TRBV12-3 or TRBV12-4 and J is TRBJ2-1; 8 bases map to TRBD2. The CDR3 runs to 13 residues. The V segment lost 6 bases and the J segment 11 bases; nucleotides outside the gene matches: 9. The CDR3 DNA is TGTGCCAGCAGCTCCGGACTAGCTGCCAAGCAGTTCTTC. Translation gives CASSSGLAAKQFF.

The chain employs TRBV9 and TRBJ2-7; D not certain. The V and J ends lost 0 bases and 2 bases respectively, with 6 bases between them. The germline gives CDR1 SGDLS, CDR2 YYNGEE. The CDR3 length is 13 residues. The DNA of the CDR3 is TGTGCCAGCAGCGTAGACGGGCCCTACGAGCAGTACTTC. Its protein product is CASSVDGPYEQYF.